This TCR beta chain is from a study of regulatory T cells in long-lasting Graves disease. This clonotype appeared many times. Time point noted: newly diagnosed GD, antithyroid drugs for less than 3 months. PBMC-derived RNA was used for the TCR library. Trimming took 5 bases from V and 4 from J; bases not matched to a gene: 6. The length of the CDR3 is 15 residues. According to the study, TCR beta libraries were built with iRepertoire HTBI primers and CDR3-region Arm-PCR. TCRdb independently ran MiXCR on the multiplex PCR reads; one entry per CDR3 protein. This table holds 450,000 to 650,000 distinct CDR3 sequences, roughly a sixth found once. This same sample was also part of a study on T cells in Graves' hyperthyroidism and ophthalmopathy.

This receptor was taken from a woman aged 40 to 65 with Graves disease. This specimen consisted of peripheral blood mononuclear cells (PBMCs), obtained at new diagnosis, from a patient treated with antithyroid drugs. V and J are TRBV12-3 or TRBV12-4 and TRBJ2-1, with 9 bases identical to TRBD1. In DNA form, the CDR3 reads TGTGCCAGCAGTCTCTCCGGGACAGGGTACAATGAGCAGTTCTTC. Translation: CASSLSGTGYNEQFF.